These 25 T cell receptor beta chains came from one sample sequenced in a study of cytomegalovirus exposure and HLA in healthy donors (dated by TCRdb to between 2016 and 2019). The receptor library was made with the immunoSEQ multiplex PCR assay. For the multiplex PCR, a mixture combining 60 forward primers for TCR Vbeta segments and 13 reverse primers for TCR Jbeta segments was used. TCRdb obtained this table from immuneACCESS and retained in-frame rearrangements with V and J assigned. These tables miss some clones; where compared with another copy, unresolved V genes account for less than half of the shortfall, and the remainder is unexplained. In all, the sample holds 150,000 to 200,000 clones, and 80% of those were seen once. Clones ranked in the top ten supply 0.65% of the sample. The sequenced sample was PBMCs. These receptors were obtained from a boy aged 5-17 years in good health and CMV-seronegative.

This clone was counted between two and nine times. The chain carries TRBV4-1 and TRBJ1-2, with D perhaps TRBD1 (5 bases). V lost 1 base, J lost 4 bases, and 13 bases lay in between. Germline V gene sequence: CDR1 MGHRA, CDR2 YSYEKL. This CDR3 is built from 15 residues. The DNA of the CDR3 is TGCGCCAGCAGCCAAGCGGGGGACGGCCTCTATGGCTACACCTTC. It is translated as CASSQAGDGLYGYTF.

This clone showed up just once. This chain joins TRBV5-1 and TRBJ2-5; D gene unclear. The CDR3 runs 13 residues. V dropped 4 bases and J dropped 4 bases, with 11 bases sitting between them. In germline, CDR1 is SGHRS, CDR2 YFSETQ. The CDR3 DNA reads TGCGCCAGCAGCGAGCGTACCGGAGAGACCCAGTACTTC. Protein product: CASSERTGETQYF.

This chain links TRBV7-9 with TRBJ1-1; D remains unclear. There are 14 residues in the CDR3. V was cut by 1 base and J by 1 base, with 7 bases left in between. CDR1 SEHNR and CDR2 FQNEAQ come from the germline V gene (reference sequence). CDR3 sequence (DNA): TGTGCCAGCAGCTTAGTTAGAGGGAACACTGAAGCTTTCTTT. It specifies CASSLVRGNTEAFF.

This clone was seen a single time. The gene calls are TRBV7-3 and TRBJ1-2; D unclear. Looked up from germline, CDR1 is SGHTA and CDR2 is FQGTGA. The CDR3 is 11 residues long. With 2 bases removed from V and 8 bases from J, the gap between germline ends came to 6 bases. CDR3 sequence reads: CASSLGAGYTF. CDR3 in DNA: TGTGCCAGCAGCTTAGGAGCGGGCTACACCTTC.

This chain uses TRBV18 with TRBJ2-2, with 7 bases that match TRBD1. The V gene's germline CDR1 is KGHSH and CDR2 LQKENI. The CDR3 extends over 16 amino acids. After removal of 3 bases from V and 3 bases from J, the junction contained 7 bases not matched to a gene. CDR3 sequence: CASSPVRQGDTGELFF. DNA of the CDR3: TGTGCCAGCTCACCCGTTCGACAGGGCGACACCGGGGAGCTGTTTTTT.

The chain employs TRBV4-1 and TRBJ1-4; TRBD1 matches at 11 bases. The CDR3 is made up of 18 amino acids. Losses at the gene ends were 4 bases for V and 6 bases for J; bases not matched to a gene: 13. The germline CDR1 and CDR2 sequences are MGHRA and YSYEKL. The CDR3 DNA follows: TGCGCCAGCAGCCCCCCGGGACAGGGGGAAAGGAAGGATGAAAAACTGTTTTTT. This sequence encodes CASSPPGQGERKDEKLFF.

The chain is built from TRBV29-1 and TRBJ2-5; 7 nucleotides agree with TRBD1. The V gene's germline CDR1 is SQVTM and CDR2 ANQGSEA. CDR3 length equals 14 residues. V was pared by 6 bases and J by 2 bases, with 9 bases of the junction left unmatched. CDR3 bases: TGCAGCGTAGACACGGGACAGCTACAAGAGACCCAGTACTTC. Protein product: CSVDTGQLQETQYF.

This clone has more than one count but fewer than ten. The chain joins TRBV29-1 to TRBJ1-1; D call uncertain. CDR3 length equals 13 residues. Trimming stripped 6 bases from V and 7 bases from J, with 18 bases between. In germline, CDR1 is SQVTM, CDR2 ANQGSEA. CDR3 residues: CSVHRGLTGEAFF. The CDR3 DNA sequence: TGCAGCGTCCACAGAGGGTTGACGGGTGAAGCTTTCTTT.

The gene calls are TRBV5-5 and TRBJ2-5; unclear D gene. CDR1 SGHKS and CDR2 YYEKEE come from the germline V gene (reference sequence). Trimming cost V 0 bases and J 4 bases, with 7 bases left between them. The CDR3 is 13 amino acids. CDR3 coding DNA: TGTGCCAGCAGCTTGGGGCTAGGAGAGACCCAGTACTTC. This translates into CASSLGLGETQYF.

A single count supports this clone. The chain carries TRBV5-6 and TRBJ2-3; TRBD1 agrees at 7 bases. Germline values: CDR1 SGHDT, CDR2 YYEEEE. V gave up 4 bases and J gave up 2 bases; unmatched junction bases: 10. The CDR3 has 16 residues. CDR3 protein: CASSAPGQWSTDTQYF. The CDR3 DNA follows: TGTGCCAGCAGCGCCCCGGGACAGTGGTCCACAGATACGCAGTATTTT.

CDR3 bases: TGTGCCAGTAGCCTTATCCACGGGTGGTCTCCTAACTATGGCTACACCTTC. Its translation is CASSLIHGWSPNYGYTF. The V gene is TRBV19, the J gene TRBJ1-2; D unresolved. The CDR3 runs 17 residues. Germline V lookup: CDR1 LNHDA, CDR2 SQIVND (reference sequence). Trimming left V 6 bases short and J 0 bases short, with 20 bases between.

The V call is TRBV30, the J call TRBJ2-7; 7 bases agree with TRBD2. The CDR3 consists of 15 residues. The junction had 11 bases not matched to a gene; V was cut back by 0 bases and J by 6 bases. The V gene's germline CDR1 is GTSNPN and CDR2 SVGIG (reference sequence). The DNA for the CDR3 is TGTGCCTGGAGTGTAAAGGGCTTGGGGGGGTCCGAGCAGTACTTC. Encoded protein: CAWSVKGLGGSEQYF. The full variable domain, with the rest looked up from reference TRBV30 and TRBJ2-7, is SQTIHQWPATLVQPVGSPLSLECTVEGTSNPNLYWYRQAAGRGLQLLFYSVGIGQISSEVPQNLSASRPQDRQFILSSKKLLLSDSGFYLCAWSVKGLGGSEQYFGPGTRLTVT.

This clone was observed a handful of times. Other DNA sequences within the sample encode an identical CDR3. The chain employs TRBV30 and TRBJ1-2; 9 bases fit TRBD1. The germline CDR1 and CDR2 sequences are GTSNPN and SVGIG (reference sequence). The CDR3 totals 12 residues. The V segment lost 5 bases and the J segment 2 bases; nucleotides outside the gene matches: 0. The CDR3 coding sequence is TGTGCCTGGGGACAGGGGAACTATGGCTACACCTTC. The encoded protein is CAWGQGNYGYTF. Full variable domain (remainder filled in from reference TRBV30 and TRBJ1-2): SQTIHQWPATLVQPVGSPLSLECTVEGTSNPNLYWYRQAAGRGLQLLFYSVGIGQISSEVPQNLSASRPQDRQFILSSKKLLLSDSGFYLCAWGQGNYGYTFGSGTRLTVV.

The chain links TRBV5-6 to TRBJ1-1; D ambiguous. CDR1 is SGHDT and CDR2 is YYEEEE in the germline V gene. This CDR3 comprises 15 residues. Trimming cost V 0 bases and J 0 bases, with 9 bases left between them. The CDR3 loop is CASSLVPGMNTEAFF. The CDR3 coding sequence is TGTGCCAGCAGCTTGGTTCCGGGAATGAACACTGAAGCTTTCTTT.

This clone was picked up a small number of times. This chain connects TRBV5-4 to TRBJ1-2; D is ambiguous. CDR3 size: 14 residues. Between the trimmed V and J ends, which lost 4 bases and 7 bases, there was a span of 17 bases. From germline, CDR1 is SGHNT and CDR2 YYREEE (reference sequence). In DNA, the CDR3 is TGTGCCAGCAGCATCGGACTGACCCAGCGTGGCTACACCTTC. As protein: CASSIGLTQRGYTF.

This clone was counted between two and nine times. The CDR3 region is CASSPAIAGDEQFF. CDR3 DNA sequence: TGTGCCAGCAGCCCCGCCATAGCGGGAGATGAGCAGTTCTTC. The V gene is TRBV7-2, the J gene TRBJ2-1, with TRBD2 identical over 9 bases. CDR1 is SGHTA and CDR2 is FQGNSA in the germline V gene. The CDR3 covers 14 residues. The ends lost 5 bases at V and 8 bases at J; junction bases unmatched: 7.

The chain couples TRBV30 to TRBJ1-2; 7 bases line up with TRBD1. Germline V gene data show CDR1 as GTSNPN and CDR2 as SVGIG (reference sequence). Trimming cost V 5 bases and J 3 bases; bases outside gene matches: 6. CDR3 size: 13 residues. The CDR3 protein is CAWSEGQYYGYTF. The DNA of the CDR3 is TGTGCCTGGTCGGAGGGACAGTACTATGGCTACACCTTC. Full variable domain (outside the CDR3, taken from reference TRBV30 and TRBJ1-2): SQTIHQWPATLVQPVGSPLSLECTVEGTSNPNLYWYRQAAGRGLQLLFYSVGIGQISSEVPQNLSASRPQDRQFILSSKKLLLSDSGFYLCAWSEGQYYGYTFGSGTRLTVV.

The chain couples TRBV5-8 to TRBJ1-5; TRBD1 agrees at 12 bases. The CDR3 runs 17 residues. V was clipped by 1 base and J by 2 bases; unmatched bases: 4. CDR1 is SGHTS and CDR2 is YDEGEE in the germline V gene. Written as DNA, the CDR3 is TGTGCCAGCAGCTTGCCGGGACAGGGGGCCGGCAATCAGCCCCAGCATTTT. Protein: CASSLPGQGAGNQPQHF.

This clone was detected once. J is TRBJ1-1 and V is TRBV6-1; D remains unclear. V was shortened by 0 bases and J by 1 base, with 9 bases between the two germline ends. The germline V gene has CDR1 MNHNS and CDR2 SASEGT. The CDR3 consists of 15 residues. This CDR3 is CASSEASNRNTEAFF. Written as DNA, the CDR3 is TGTGCCAGCAGTGAAGCATCAAACAGGAACACTGAAGCTTTCTTT.

The gene calls are TRBV4-1 and TRBJ2-1; tentative D call: TRBD2 (5 bases). The CDR3 covers 18 residues. CDR1 and CDR2 from the germline V gene are MGHRA and YSYEKL. The V gene lost 3 bases and the J gene lost 6 bases, with 24 bases spanning the gap. CDR3 amino acids: CASSHDLRQRANFNEQFF. CDR3 sequence (DNA): TGCGCCAGCAGCCACGATTTAAGGCAGAGGGCTAACTTCAATGAGCAGTTCTTC.

The V call is TRBV4-1, the J call TRBJ1-1; 8 nucleotides agree with TRBD1. Germline V gives CDR1 MGHRA, CDR2 YSYEKL. V lost 1 base, J lost 8 bases, and 12 bases stayed unmatched. The CDR3 spans 16 residues. CDR3 sequence: CASSQGDRIFIGEAFF. Here the CDR3 DNA reads TGCGCCAGCAGCCAAGGGGACAGGATCTTTATTGGAGAAGCTTTCTTT.

V usage is TRBV9 and J usage is TRBJ2-3, with 8 positions matching TRBD2. With 0 bases clipped from V and 5 bases from J, the junction kept 8 bases outside the gene matches. Germline CDR1 reads SGDLS; CDR2 reads YYNGEE. This CDR3 region has 16 residues. This chain's CDR3 is CASSVGGSGAGDTQYF. The CDR3 DNA reads TGTGCCAGCAGCGTAGGAGGTAGCGGGGCGGGAGATACGCAGTATTTT.

The chain joins TRBV6-1 to TRBJ1-1; D may be TRBD1 (5 bases). The V gene lost 3 bases and the J gene lost 4 bases, with 12 bases spanning the gap. Germline V gene sequence: CDR1 MNHNS, CDR2 SASEGT. CDR3 length: 14 residues. CDR3 DNA sequence: TGTGCCAGCAGTGATCAGGGTATGAGCACTGAAGCTTTCTTT. Translating gives CASSDQGMSTEAFF.

This clone occurred a few times. Other DNA sequences from this sample encode an identical CDR3 as well. This sequence joins TRBV12-2 and TRBJ1-1; the table's D call of TRBD1 was not tested on the DNA. TRBV12-2 is a pseudogene. This CDR3 spans 16 amino acids. The CDR3 loop reads CASRLRFWDITRGAFF. CDR3 nucleotide sequence: TGTGCAAGTCGCCTTAGGTTTTGGGACATAACAAGAGGAGCTTTCTTT.

This chain uses TRBV11-1 with TRBJ1-4; weak D call: TRBD1 (6 bases). CDR1 is SGHAT and CDR2 is FQDESV in the germline V gene (reference sequence). Deletions cut 5 bases from V and 4 bases from J, with 14 bases between. This CDR3 has 15 amino acids. The CDR3 region is CASSLTGQFNEKLFF. The CDR3, as DNA: TGTGCCAGCAGCCTTACCGGACAGTTTAATGAAAAACTGTTTTTT.